These 31 T cell receptor beta chains share one sample of origin, sequenced in a study of shared clonotypes between healthy human individuals. The data were produced by immunoSEQ multiplex PCR, yet TCRdb's version contains in-frame clones alone and is incomplete. The data hold about 320,000 clones, with around 87% observed a single time. Sequencing used memory CD8+ T cells sorted from blood. As to subset: CD45RO+ cells pooled with CCR7-negative TemRA cells. The receptor source for this set is a man in his late teens or twenties in good health.

This sequence joins TRBV6-1 and TRBJ2-1; 11 positions agree with TRBD2. This CDR3 contains 15 residues. V lost 2 bases and J lost 7; bases outside the gene matches: 4. Germline V lookup: CDR1 MNHNS, CDR2 SASEGT. The CDR3 is CASSEPGLAVNEQFF. The DNA of the CDR3 is TGTGCCAGCAGTGAACCGGGACTAGCGGTTAATGAGCAGTTCTTC.

This chain connects TRBV4-1 to TRBJ2-5, with 11 bases lining up with TRBD2. Germline loops: CDR1 MGHRA, CDR2 YSYEKL. Trimming cost V 3 bases and J 5 bases; bases outside gene matches: 5. The CDR3 loop spans 15 amino acids. The CDR3 region is CASSHRLAGLETQYF. The CDR3 DNA reads TGCGCCAGCAGCCATAGACTAGCGGGGCTTGAGACCCAGTACTTC.

The V call is TRBV28, the J call TRBJ2-1; possible D gene TRBD1, 5 bases. The CDR3 length is 16 residues. The ends were cut back, 3 bases at V and 2 bases at J, with 14 bases in the middle. CDR1 and CDR2 (germline): MDHEN, SYDVKM. The CDR3 loop is CASSLGRQTPYNEQFF. Here the CDR3 DNA reads TGTGCCAGCAGTTTGGGGCGGCAGACTCCCTACAATGAGCAGTTCTTC.

The rearrangement links TRBV10-2 to TRBJ2-7; TRBD2 matches at 13 bases. The CDR3 totals 14 residues. Germline V gene lookup returns CDR1 WSHSY and CDR2 SAAADI. V lost 6 bases to trimming and J lost 4 bases; unmatched junction nucleotides: 3. The CDR3 DNA reads TGCGCCAGCAGCACTAGCGGGAGGGTATACGAGCAGTACTTC. Translation: CASSTSGRVYEQYF.

The genes are TRBV9 and TRBJ1-2; no firm D call. Trimming cost V 3 bases and J 4 bases, with 16 bases left between them. The CDR3 has 15 amino acids. In germline, CDR1 is SGDLS, CDR2 YYNGEE. For the CDR3, the DNA is TGTGCCAGCAGCGAGGGCGGAGGGCCCAGCTATGGCTACACCTTC. This gives the protein CASSEGGGPSYGYTF.

The chain has TRBV6-1 and TRBJ2-7; weak D call: TRBD2 (6 bases). Between the trimmed V and J ends, which lost 2 bases and 3 bases, there was a span of 20 bases. Germline V gene sequence: CDR1 MNHNS, CDR2 SASEGT. This CDR3 contains 17 residues. The DNA of the CDR3 is TGTGCCAGCAGTGAAACGAAATGGAGGGACGGGCGCTACGAGCAGTACTTC. Amino acid sequence: CASSETKWRDGRYEQYF.

The chain recombines TRBV11-2 with TRBJ1-2; D is undetermined. V shed 5 bases and J shed 4 bases, with 17 bases lying between them. Germline V gives CDR1 SGHAT, CDR2 FQNNGV. The CDR3 loop spans 15 amino acids. CDR3 residues: CASSLEKQDPYGYTF. The CDR3 DNA is TGTGCCAGCAGCCTGGAAAAGCAGGACCCCTATGGCTACACCTTC.

This chain joins TRBV29-1 and TRBJ2-1, with 14 positions matching TRBD2. This CDR3 is 17 amino acids long. Germline-derived CDR1 and CDR2 are SQVTM and ANQGSEA. V lost 7 bases to trimming and J lost 3 bases; unmatched junction nucleotides: 11. In nucleotides, the CDR3 is TGCAGCGGTGGGGGGGGACTAGCGGGAGCCCTCTACAATGAGCAGTTCTTC. Amino acid sequence: CSGGGGLAGALYNEQFF.

There are a few counts of this clone. The chain uses TRBV28 and TRBJ1-1, with 9 bases aligning to TRBD1. Germline V gene lookup returns CDR1 MDHEN and CDR2 SYDVKM. The junction had 21 bases not matched to a gene; V was cut back by 10 bases and J by 3 bases. The CDR3 length is 18 residues. The DNA for the CDR3 is TGTGCCACCCGGACAGGGGTTTTTATTCCCCGAGTGTACACTGAAGCTTTCTTT. The encoded protein is CATRTGVFIPRVYTEAFF.

J is TRBJ1-2 and V is TRBV27, with a tentative D call TRBD1 (6 bases). The CDR3 is 12 amino acids. Germline values: CDR1 MNHEY, CDR2 SMNVEV (reference sequence). V was shortened by 5 bases and J by 9 bases, with 13 bases between the two germline ends. CDR3 in DNA: TGTGCCAGCAGTCCCGGGACATATAGCTACACCTTC. Translated: CASSPGTYSYTF.

J is TRBJ1-1 and V is TRBV19, with no clear D. CDR1 and CDR2 (germline): LNHDA, SQIVND (reference sequence). The CDR3 sequence is 15 residues long. V shed 5 bases and J shed 0 bases, with 13 bases lying between them. The CDR3: CASSPTWAVNTEAFF. CDR3 bases: TGTGCCAGTAGTCCCACTTGGGCGGTGAACACTGAAGCTTTCTTT. The entire variable domain, with the rest obtained from reference TRBV19 and TRBJ1-1, is as follows: DGGITQSPKYLFRKEGQNVTLSCEQNLNHDAMYWYRQDPGQGLRLIYYSQIVNDFQKGDIAEGYSVSREKKESFPLTVTSAQKNPTAFYLCASSPTWAVNTEAFFGQGTRLTVV.

This chain connects TRBV10-3 to TRBJ1-5; weak D call: TRBD1 (5 bases). This CDR3 is 15 amino acids long. Trimming shortened V by 3 bases and J by 5 bases, and 14 bases separated the two germline ends. Germline V lookup: CDR1 ENHRY, CDR2 SYGVKD. The CDR3 loop reads CAISEERGEHQPQHF. The CDR3 bases are TGTGCCATCAGTGAAGAGCGAGGGGAGCATCAGCCCCAGCATTTT.

The chain carries TRBV2 and TRBJ2-3; 12 nucleotides line up with TRBD2. Trimming at V came to 7 bases and at J to 5 bases, leaving 7 bases not matched to a gene. Germline V gene sequence: CDR1 SNHLY, CDR2 FYNNEI. This CDR3 comprises 15 residues. The DNA for the CDR3 is TGTGCCAGCACTAGGACTAGCGGGGTGGTAGATACGCAGTATTTT. It specifies CASTRTSGVVDTQYF.

The chain recombines TRBV10-1 with TRBJ2-7, with a possible D match to TRBD1 (7 bases). V lost 5 bases, J lost 7 bases, and 15 bases lay in between. Germline-derived CDR1 and CDR2 are WNHNN and SYGVQD (reference sequence). This CDR3 contains 13 residues. The DNA for the CDR3 is TGCGCCAGCAGTCCCTCCCCAGGGGGGGAGCAGTACTTC. Translation gives CASSPSPGGEQYF.

This chain joins TRBV4-3 and TRBJ2-7; 10 positions match TRBD2. J lost 5 bases, V lost 6 bases, and 7 bases had no gene match. The germline V gene has CDR1 LGHNA and CDR2 YSLEER. The CDR3 runs to 14 residues. CDR3 loop: CASSQQREGHEQYF. The CDR3 DNA reads TGCGCCAGCAGTCAGCAGCGGGAGGGCCACGAGCAGTACTTC.

The chain links TRBV7-9 to TRBJ1-1; D is uncertain. Germline V gives CDR1 SEHNR, CDR2 FQNEAQ (reference sequence). The V and J ends lost 6 bases and 1 base respectively, with 6 bases between them. The CDR3 is 12 amino acids. The DNA of the CDR3 is TGTGCCAGCAGTACCGGGAACACTGAAGCTTTCTTT. It is translated as CASSTGNTEAFF.

The CDR3 DNA is TGTGCCAGCAGCAGGGACCAGAATTCACCCCTCCACTTT. Amino acid sequence: CASSRDQNSPLHF. This chain links TRBV7-9 with TRBJ1-6; maybe TRBD1 (5 bases). This CDR3 region has 13 residues. The germline CDR1 and CDR2 sequences are SEHNR and FQNEAQ (reference sequence). Trimming shortened V by 5 bases and J by 7 bases, and 9 bases separated the two germline ends.

This chain links TRBV28 with TRBJ2-1; possible D gene TRBD1, 5 bases. Germline lookup yields CDR1 MDHEN and CDR2 SYDVKM. CDR3 length: 15 residues. Trimming pared 5 bases from V and 3 bases from J, leaving 14 bases between. CDR3 in amino acids: CASSPRVRGYNEQFF. The CDR3 DNA reads as TGTGCCAGCAGTCCCAGGGTAAGGGGCTACAATGAGCAGTTCTTC.

This clone was found once. V is TRBV5-1 and J is TRBJ2-6; D gene unclear. The CDR3 consists of 15 residues. Looked up from germline, CDR1 is SGHRS and CDR2 is YFSETQ. V was clipped by 4 bases and J by 2 bases, with 10 bases between them. CDR3 nucleotides: TGCGCCAGCAGCATCACCGCAACTGGGGCCAACGTCCTGACTTTC. Protein: CASSITATGANVLTF.

V usage is TRBV5-1 and J usage is TRBJ2-7; D uncertain. Deletions cut 0 bases from V and 4 bases from J, with 11 bases between. Germline CDR1 is SGHRS and CDR2 is YFSETQ. This CDR3 has 14 residues. The CDR3: CASSLDAATYEQYF. The CDR3 nucleotides read TGCGCCAGCAGCTTGGATGCGGCGACGTACGAGCAGTACTTC.

V is TRBV9 and J is TRBJ2-7, with 10 bases lining up with TRBD2. CDR3 length: 15 residues. Per germline, CDR1 SGDLS and CDR2 YYNGEE. J lost 5 bases, V lost 0 bases, and 5 bases had no gene match. In DNA, the CDR3 is TGTGCCAGCAGCGTAGGATCGGGACTAGCGAACGAGCAGTACTTC. Protein product: CASSVGSGLANEQYF.

This chain joins TRBV9 and TRBJ2-1; possibly TRBD2 for D (6 bases). The germline CDR1 and CDR2 sequences are SGDLS and YYNGEE. Trimming pared 2 bases from V and 3 bases from J, leaving 12 bases between. This CDR3 comprises 15 residues. CDR3 nucleotides: TGTGCCAGCAGCGTTACTCCGGGGGACTACAATGAGCAGTTCTTC. This sequence encodes CASSVTPGDYNEQFF.

In this sample, this clone turned up once. J is TRBJ2-7 and V is TRBV6-6; D gene uncertain. The germline V gene encodes CDR1 MNHNY and CDR2 SVGAGI (reference sequence). Trimming removed 5 bases at V and 2 bases at J, with 10 bases between. The CDR3 covers 13 residues. In nucleotides, the CDR3 is TGTGCCAGCAGTCCCGGCAGTACCTACGAGCAGTACTTC. Amino acid sequence: CASSPGSTYEQYF.

The chain uses TRBV2 and TRBJ2-7; tentatively, D is TRBD1 or TRBD2 (5 bases each). The V gene lost 4 bases and the J gene lost 2 bases, with 15 bases spanning the gap. This CDR3 region has 15 residues. Germline V gene data show CDR1 as SNHLY and CDR2 as FYNNEI. The CDR3 nucleotides read TGTGCCAGCAGTGTCCCGAGGGACGCCGCCTACGAGCAGTACTTC. Translating gives CASSVPRDAAYEQYF.

This chain uses TRBV4-3 with TRBJ2-3, with 10 bases aligning to TRBD2. V shed 2 bases and J 5 bases; nucleotides not matched to a gene: 1. CDR3 size: 14 residues. From germline, CDR1 is LGHNA and CDR2 YSLEER. CDR3 DNA: TGCGCCAGCAGCCAATCTAGCGGGAGAGATACGCAGTATTTT. This gives the protein CASSQSSGRDTQYF.

This clone was seen just once. The chain joins TRBV5-1 to TRBJ1-2; D gene unclear. Trimming removed 1 base at V and 5 bases at J, with 9 bases between. The germline V gene encodes CDR1 SGHRS and CDR2 YFSETQ. This CDR3 spans 13 amino acids. DNA for the CDR3: TGCGCCAGCAGCTTGAAGTCCGGTTATGGCTACACCTTC. It is translated as CASSLKSGYGYTF.

Only one count was recorded for this clone. V usage is TRBV7-8 and J usage is TRBJ2-3; no definite D call. Trimming cost V 1 base and J 2 bases, with 4 bases left between them. The V gene's germline CDR1 is SGHVS and CDR2 FQNEAQ. CDR3 size: 13 residues. DNA for the CDR3: TGTGCCAGCAGCTTAGGACCCACAGATACGCAGTATTTT. Residues: CASSLGPTDTQYF.

The V and J genes are TRBV19 and TRBJ2-7, with no clear D. Looked up from germline, CDR1 is LNHDA and CDR2 is SQIVND (reference sequence). V shed 5 bases and J shed 0 bases, with 5 bases lying between them. This CDR3 contains 12 residues. The CDR3 region is CASSASSYEQYF. The CDR3 nucleotides read TGTGCCAGTAGTGCGAGCTCCTACGAGCAGTACTTC.

The rearrangement uses TRBV15 and TRBJ2-7; D gene ambiguous. Trimming removed 5 bases at V and 2 bases at J, with 10 bases between. Germline CDR1 is LNHNV and CDR2 is YYDKDF (reference sequence). The CDR3 runs to 13 residues. The CDR3 loop is CATSFRMTYEQYF. DNA of the CDR3: TGTGCCACCAGCTTTCGTATGACCTACGAGCAGTACTTC.

V is TRBV5-5 and J is TRBJ2-7; maybe TRBD2 (6 bases). The CDR3 runs 13 residues. V shed 4 bases and J shed 3 bases, with 11 bases lying between them. Germline lookup yields CDR1 SGHKS and CDR2 YYEKEE (reference sequence). CDR3 nucleotide sequence: TGTGCCAGCAGCGGAGGGGACCACTACGAGCAGTACTTC. It codes for CASSGGDHYEQYF.

This sequence joins TRBV4-1 and TRBJ1-5; 8 bases map to TRBD1. Germline V CDR1 and CDR2: MGHRA, YSYEKL. There are 16 residues in the CDR3. Unmatched junction bases numbered 10, after V lost 3 bases and J lost 6 bases. CDR3 residues: CASSQGPVTGVQPQHF. Here the CDR3 DNA reads TGCGCCAGCAGCCAGGGACCGGTGACAGGGGTTCAGCCCCAGCATTTT.